This TCR beta chain was identified in a study of cytomegalovirus exposure and HLA in healthy donors. Study information: Across a few hundred genotyped donors, approximately 80% landed in the Caucasian-associated ancestry cluster.

Vbeta (60) and Jbeta (13) primers were used in the PCR. Method: immunoSEQ multiplex PCR; TCRdb's copy keeps in-frame clones and lacks some. This sample carries roughly 300,000 clones, 75% to 90% of them seen once, and the ten largest clones take roughly 4%. The germline gives CDR1 PRHDT, CDR2 FYEKMQ (reference sequence). CDR3 length: 14 residues. V shed 5 bases, J shed 3 bases, and the junction held 4 bases outside the gene matches. Sequencing input: PBMCs. The origin of this receptor is a man aged 35-49 years in good health and CMV-seropositive. J is TRBJ2-7 and V is TRBV13, with TRBD1 matching 10 bases. CDR3 in DNA: TGTGCCAGCAGCCACGGGACAGGGGTCTACGAGCAGTACTTC. Amino acids: CASSHGTGVYEQYF. Supplemented by reference TRBV13 and TRBJ2-7, the full variable domain reads AAGVIQSPRHLIKEKRETATLKCYPIPRHDTVYWYQQGPGQDPQFLISFYEKMQSDKGSIPDRFSAQQFSDYHSELNMSSLELGDSALYFCASSHGTGVYEQYFGPGTRLTVT.